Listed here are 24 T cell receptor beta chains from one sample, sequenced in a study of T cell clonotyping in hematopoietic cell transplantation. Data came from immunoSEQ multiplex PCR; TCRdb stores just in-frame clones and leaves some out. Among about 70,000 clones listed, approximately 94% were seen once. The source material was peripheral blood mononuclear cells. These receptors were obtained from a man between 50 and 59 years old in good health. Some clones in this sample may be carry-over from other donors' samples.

CDR3 DNA sequence: TGTGCCAGCAGCTTAGCGTACGGGAGGAATGAGCAGTTCTTC. It encodes CASSLAYGRNEQFF. V usage is TRBV7-2 and J usage is TRBJ2-1; TRBD2 agrees at 7 bases. Trimming at V came to 0 bases and at J to 7 bases, leaving 3 bases not matched to a gene. This CDR3 region has 14 residues. CDR1 and CDR2 (germline): SGHTA, FQGNSA. Based on the CDR3 plus reference TRBV7-2 and TRBJ2-1, the full variable domain is GAGVSQSPSNKVTEKGKDVELRCDPISGHTALYWYRQSLGQGLEFLIYFQGNSAPDKSGLPSDRFSAERTGGSVSTLTIQRTQQEDSAVYLCASSLAYGRNEQFFGPGTRLTVL.

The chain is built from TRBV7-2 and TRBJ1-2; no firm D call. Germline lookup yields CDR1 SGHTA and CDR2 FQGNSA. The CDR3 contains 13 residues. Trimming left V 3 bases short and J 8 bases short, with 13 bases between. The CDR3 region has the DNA TGTGCCAGCAGCTTCCCAGCCGAGCGAGGCTACACCTTC. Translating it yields CASSFPAERGYTF.

The CDR3 sequence: CASSPQANEKLFF. CDR3 DNA: TGTGCCAGCTCACCACAGGCTAATGAAAAACTGTTTTTT. The V gene is TRBV18, the J gene TRBJ1-4, with D unclear. The CDR3 sequence is 13 residues long. Trimming stripped 1 base from V and 3 bases from J, with 3 bases between. Per the germline V gene, CDR1 is KGHSH and CDR2 is LQKENI.

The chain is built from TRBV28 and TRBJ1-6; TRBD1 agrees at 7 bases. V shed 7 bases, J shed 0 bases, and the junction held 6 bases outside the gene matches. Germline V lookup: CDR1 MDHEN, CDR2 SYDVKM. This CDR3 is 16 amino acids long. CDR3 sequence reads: CASIGGLNSYNSPLHF. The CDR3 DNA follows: TGTGCCAGCATAGGGGGCCTAAACTCCTATAATTCACCCCTCCACTTT. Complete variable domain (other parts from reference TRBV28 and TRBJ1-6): DVKVTQSSRYLVKRTGEKVFLECVQDMDHENMFWYRQDPGLGLRLIYFSYDVKMKEKGDIPEGYSVSREKKERFSLILESASTNQTSMYLCASIGGLNSYNSPLHFGNGTRLTVT.

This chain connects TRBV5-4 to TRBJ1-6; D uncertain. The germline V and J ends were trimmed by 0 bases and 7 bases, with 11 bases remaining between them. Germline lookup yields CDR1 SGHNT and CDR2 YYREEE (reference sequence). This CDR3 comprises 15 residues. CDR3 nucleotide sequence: TGTGCCAGCAGCTTGGACGGGAACGCCAATTCACCCCTCCACTTT. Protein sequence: CASSLDGNANSPLHF.

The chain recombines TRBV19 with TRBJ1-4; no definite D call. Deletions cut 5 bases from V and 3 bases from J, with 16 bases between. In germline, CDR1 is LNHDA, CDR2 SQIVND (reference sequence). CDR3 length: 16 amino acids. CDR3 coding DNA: TGTGCCAGTAGTGCCCCAGGAAACCTACCTAATGAAAAACTGTTTTTT. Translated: CASSAPGNLPNEKLFF.

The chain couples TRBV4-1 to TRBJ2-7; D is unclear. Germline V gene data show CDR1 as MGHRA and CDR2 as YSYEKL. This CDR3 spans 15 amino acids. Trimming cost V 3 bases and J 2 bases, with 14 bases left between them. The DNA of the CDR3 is TGCGCCAGCAGCCACAAGTCGGACGGAACCTACGAGCAGTACTTC. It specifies CASSHKSDGTYEQYF.

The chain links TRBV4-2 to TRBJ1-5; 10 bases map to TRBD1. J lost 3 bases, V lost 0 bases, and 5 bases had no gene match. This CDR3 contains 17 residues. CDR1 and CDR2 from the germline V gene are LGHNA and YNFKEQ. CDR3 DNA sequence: TGTGCCAGCAGCCAAGATGGGGACAGGGGCCTCAATCAGCCCCAGCATTTT. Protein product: CASSQDGDRGLNQPQHF.

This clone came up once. CDR3 nucleotides: TGTGCCAGTAGTATGGGGGACACGCAGGGCGTCGCGCGCGGCTACACCTTC. Translated, it gives CASSMGDTQGVARGYTF. The rearrangement uses TRBV19 and TRBJ1-2, with a possible D match to TRBD1 (6 bases). V gave up 3 bases and J gave up 8 bases, with 25 bases separating them. This CDR3 comprises 17 residues. CDR1 is LNHDA and CDR2 is SQIVND in the germline V gene (reference sequence).

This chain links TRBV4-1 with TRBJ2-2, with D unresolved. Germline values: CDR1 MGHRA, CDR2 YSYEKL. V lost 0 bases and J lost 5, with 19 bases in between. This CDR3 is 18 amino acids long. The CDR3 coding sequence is TGCGCCAGCAGCCAAGATAGCTCGCCAGTAGGTCCTACCGGGGAGCTGTTTTTT. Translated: CASSQDSSPVGPTGELFF.

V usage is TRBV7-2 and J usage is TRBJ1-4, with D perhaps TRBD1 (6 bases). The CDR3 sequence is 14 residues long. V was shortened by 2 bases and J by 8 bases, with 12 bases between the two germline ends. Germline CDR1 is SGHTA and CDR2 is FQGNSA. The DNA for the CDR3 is TGTGCCAGCAGCTTACCCCTCCAGGGGGAAAAACTGTTTTTT. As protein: CASSLPLQGEKLFF.

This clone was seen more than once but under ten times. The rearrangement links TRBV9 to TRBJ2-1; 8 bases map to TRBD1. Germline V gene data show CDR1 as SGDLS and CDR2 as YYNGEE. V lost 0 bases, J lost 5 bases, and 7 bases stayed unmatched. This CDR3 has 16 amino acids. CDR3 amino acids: CASSVGTGNLHNEQFF. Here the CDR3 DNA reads TGTGCCAGCAGCGTAGGGACAGGGAACCTCCACAATGAGCAGTTCTTC.

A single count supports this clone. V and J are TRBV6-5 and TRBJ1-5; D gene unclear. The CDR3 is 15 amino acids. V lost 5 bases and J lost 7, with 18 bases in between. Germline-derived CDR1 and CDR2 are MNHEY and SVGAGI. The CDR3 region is CASSNSAGLGQPQHF. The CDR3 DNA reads TGTGCCAGCAGTAATTCGGCCGGGTTAGGACAGCCCCAGCATTTT.

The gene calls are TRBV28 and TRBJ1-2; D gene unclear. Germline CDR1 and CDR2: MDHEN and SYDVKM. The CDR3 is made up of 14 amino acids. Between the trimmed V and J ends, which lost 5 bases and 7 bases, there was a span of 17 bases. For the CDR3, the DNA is TGTGCCAGCAGTCTAAACAGCCTCGGCCGTGGCTACACCTTC. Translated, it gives CASSLNSLGRGYTF.

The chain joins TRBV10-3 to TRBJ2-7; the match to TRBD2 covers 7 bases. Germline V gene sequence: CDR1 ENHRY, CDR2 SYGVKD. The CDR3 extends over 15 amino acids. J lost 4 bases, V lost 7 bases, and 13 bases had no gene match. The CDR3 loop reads CAINPGRGPEYEQYF. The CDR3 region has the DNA TGTGCCATCAACCCTGGGAGGGGACCGGAGTACGAGCAGTACTTC.

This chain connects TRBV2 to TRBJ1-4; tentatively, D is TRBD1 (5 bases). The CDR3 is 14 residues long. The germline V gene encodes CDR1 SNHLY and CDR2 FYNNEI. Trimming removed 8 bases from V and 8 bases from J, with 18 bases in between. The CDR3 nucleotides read TGTGCCAGCTGGGGGAGAGGGATAGGAGAAAAACTGTTTTTT. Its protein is CASWGRGIGEKLFF.

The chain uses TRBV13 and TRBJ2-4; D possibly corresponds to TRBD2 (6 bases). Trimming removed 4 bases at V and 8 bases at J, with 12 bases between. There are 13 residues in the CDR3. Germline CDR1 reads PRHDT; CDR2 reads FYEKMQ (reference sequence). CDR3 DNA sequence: TGTGCCAGCAGCTCGGGAGCCTCAGACATTCAGTACTTC. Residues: CASSSGASDIQYF.

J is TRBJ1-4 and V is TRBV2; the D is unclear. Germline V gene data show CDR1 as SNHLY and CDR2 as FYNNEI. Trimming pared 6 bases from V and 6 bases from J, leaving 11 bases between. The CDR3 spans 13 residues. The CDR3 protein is CASSPRGYEKLFF. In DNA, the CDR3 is TGTGCCAGCAGCCCGCGGGGTTATGAAAAACTGTTTTTT.

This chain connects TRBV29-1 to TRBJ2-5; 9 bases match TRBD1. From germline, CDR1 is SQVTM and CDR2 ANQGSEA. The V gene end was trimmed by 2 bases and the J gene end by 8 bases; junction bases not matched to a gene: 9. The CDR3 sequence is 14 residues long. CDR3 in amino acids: CSVEISGQGRTQYF. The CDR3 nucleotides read TGCAGCGTTGAAATTTCGGGACAGGGAAGAACCCAGTACTTC.

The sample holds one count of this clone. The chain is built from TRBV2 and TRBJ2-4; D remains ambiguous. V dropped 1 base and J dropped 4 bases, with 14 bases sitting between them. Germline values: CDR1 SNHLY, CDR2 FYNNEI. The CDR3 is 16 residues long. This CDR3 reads CASSEGARTPKNIQYF. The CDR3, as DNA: TGTGCCAGCAGTGAAGGGGCGCGGACCCCGAAAAACATTCAGTACTTC.

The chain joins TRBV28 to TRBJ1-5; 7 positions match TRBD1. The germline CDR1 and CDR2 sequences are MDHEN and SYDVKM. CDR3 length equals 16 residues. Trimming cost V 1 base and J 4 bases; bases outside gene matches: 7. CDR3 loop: CASSLYRDRVNQPQHF. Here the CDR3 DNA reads TGTGCCAGCAGTTTATATCGGGACAGAGTAAATCAGCCCCAGCATTTT. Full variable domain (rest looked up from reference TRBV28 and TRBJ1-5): DVKVTQSSRYLVKRTGEKVFLECVQDMDHENMFWYRQDPGLGLRLIYFSYDVKMKEKGDIPEGYSVSREKKERFSLILESASTNQTSMYLCASSLYRDRVNQPQHFGDGTRLSIL.

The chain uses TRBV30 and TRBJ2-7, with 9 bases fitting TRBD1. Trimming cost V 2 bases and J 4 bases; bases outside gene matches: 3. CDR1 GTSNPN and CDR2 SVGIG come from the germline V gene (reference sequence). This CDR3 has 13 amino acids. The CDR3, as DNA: TGTGCCTGGAGTTACGGGACAGGGTACGAGCAGTACTTC. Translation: CAWSYGTGYEQYF.

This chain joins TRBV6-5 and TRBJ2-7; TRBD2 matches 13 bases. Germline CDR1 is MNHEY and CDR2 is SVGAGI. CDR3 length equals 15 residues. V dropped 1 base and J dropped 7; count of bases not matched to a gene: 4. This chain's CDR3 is CASSYFGLAGDEQYF. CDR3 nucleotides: TGTGCCAGCAGTTACTTCGGACTAGCGGGAGATGAGCAGTACTTC.

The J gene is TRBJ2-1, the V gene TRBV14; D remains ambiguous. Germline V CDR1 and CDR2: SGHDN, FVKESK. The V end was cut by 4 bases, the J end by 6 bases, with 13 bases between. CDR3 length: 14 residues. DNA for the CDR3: TGTGCCAGCAGCCCGGTGGACGGAATCAATGAGCAGTTCTTC. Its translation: CASSPVDGINEQFF.